These 20 T cell receptor beta chains came from one sample sequenced in a study of blood T cell repertoires in COVID-19. Assay used: immunoSEQ multiplex PCR; TCRdb lists only in-frame clones, some missing. The sample lists 150,000 to 200,000 clones; over 75% were seen once. Sequencing input: peripheral blood. All receptors come from a woman in her 70s with acute or convalescent COVID-19.

The chain links TRBV19 to TRBJ1-2, with TRBD1 matching 9 bases. The CDR3 is 15 residues long. The junction had 10 bases not matched to a gene; V was cut back by 4 bases and J by 7 bases. The germline V gene has CDR1 LNHDA and CDR2 SQIVND (reference sequence). CDR3: CASSTPGTGLSGYTF. CDR3 DNA sequence: TGTGCCAGTAGTACCCCCGGGACAGGGTTGAGTGGCTACACCTTC.

The CDR3 here is CASSDSTSGSNTDTQYF. CDR3 nucleotide sequence: TGCGCCAGCAGTGATTCCACTAGCGGATCTAACACAGATACGCAGTATTTT. This sequence joins TRBV10-1 and TRBJ2-3; 8 nucleotides match TRBD2. Germline values: CDR1 WNHNN, CDR2 SYGVQD (reference sequence). V shed 3 bases and J 2 bases; nucleotides not matched to a gene: 10. The CDR3 has 17 amino acids.

This clone was counted at least ten times. This chain's CDR3 is CASSYLGTGDNYGYTF. The CDR3 DNA is TGTGCCAGCAGCTACCTGGGGACAGGAGACAACTATGGCTACACCTTC. This chain joins TRBV7-9 and TRBJ1-2; 8 bases match TRBD1. Germline CDR1 and CDR2: SEHNR and FQNEAQ (reference sequence). Trimming at V came to 4 bases and at J to 2 bases, leaving 9 bases not matched to a gene. This CDR3 spans 16 amino acids.

This chain links TRBV10-3 with TRBJ1-6, with D hard to call. V was shortened by 10 bases and J by 5 bases, with 15 bases between the two germline ends. The CDR3 has 14 amino acids. Germline V CDR1 and CDR2: ENHRY, SYGVKD. In nucleotides, the CDR3 is TGTGCCACCACCCAAGCGGGCAATAATTCACCCCTCCACTTT. It codes for CATTQAGNNSPLHF.

The chain employs TRBV5-1 and TRBJ2-1, with TRBD2 matching over 12 bases. V dropped 4 bases and J dropped 5; count of bases not matched to a gene: 4. Germline loops: CDR1 SGHRS, CDR2 YFSETQ. The CDR3 length is 15 residues. CDR3 bases: TGCGCCAGCAGCACGACTAGCGGGAGTAACAATGAGCAGTTCTTC. Amino acid sequence: CASSTTSGSNNEQFF.

The chain uses TRBV6-6 and TRBJ1-5, with D unresolved. Trimming removed 5 bases at V and 3 bases at J, with 17 bases between. The CDR3 is 16 residues long. Per the germline V gene, CDR1 is MNHNY and CDR2 is SVGAGI (reference sequence). The CDR3 region is CASSTTTANPNQPQHF. The CDR3 nucleotides are TGTGCCAGCAGTACCACGACTGCGAACCCCAATCAGCCCCAGCATTTT.

This chain links TRBV7-9 with TRBJ2-7; no clear D gene. Trimming took 1 base from V and 5 from J, leaving 6 bases between them. CDR3 length: 12 amino acids. The germline gives CDR1 SEHNR, CDR2 FQNEAQ (reference sequence). The DNA of the CDR3 is TGTGCCAGCAGCTTAGTGAGGAACGAGCAGTACTTC. Its translation is CASSLVRNEQYF.

Worth noting for this clone: Because the CDR3's place on the DNA is in doubt, the DNA is left out and the CDR3 is given as listed by TCRdb. The CDR3 protein is CASSLFFGAGELFF. The chain carries TRBV5-6 and TRBJ2-2; TRBD2, the D gene given by the table, was not confirmed from the DNA. The CDR3 has 14 amino acids, counting both end residues. Germline V gives CDR1 SGHDT, CDR2 YYEEEE.

This chain links TRBV10-3 with TRBJ2-7; no clear D gene. Trimming took 6 bases from V and 5 from J, leaving 17 bases between them. The V gene's germline CDR1 is ENHRY and CDR2 SYGVKD. CDR3 length: 14 residues. CDR3 DNA sequence: TGTGCCATCAGGCCCGAAACCTATCCCCACGAGCAGTACTTC. Encoded protein: CAIRPETYPHEQYF.

The chain joins TRBV6-5 to TRBJ2-4, with D perhaps matching TRBD2 (6 bases). Germline assignment: CDR1 MNHEY and CDR2 SVGAGI. V was trimmed by 7 bases and J by 1 base, leaving 8 bases between them. The CDR3 covers 13 residues. CDR3 sequence (DNA): TGTGCCAGCAACCTAGCGGCCAAAAACATTCAGTACTTC. Its translation: CASNLAAKNIQYF.

The chain joins TRBV15 to TRBJ2-2; TRBD2 agrees at 10 bases. Germline-derived CDR1 and CDR2 are LNHNV and YYDKDF (reference sequence). V lost 0 bases, J lost 5 bases, and 3 bases stayed unmatched. There are 16 residues in the CDR3. The CDR3 loop is CATSRELAGGTGELFF. CDR3 DNA: TGTGCCACCAGCAGAGAATTAGCGGGAGGAACCGGGGAGCTGTTTTTT.

This chain connects TRBV5-6 to TRBJ2-7, with TRBD2 as a possible D gene (6 bases). Germline CDR1 reads SGHDT; CDR2 reads YYEEEE. Trimming took 4 bases from V and 11 from J, leaving 19 bases between them. The CDR3 covers 13 residues. The DNA for the CDR3 is TGTGCCAGCAGCCGGGAGATTGGTGAAACGGAGTACTTC. As protein: CASSREIGETEYF.

The genes are TRBV19 and TRBJ2-1, with D possibly being TRBD2 (6 bases). Trimming removed 5 bases from V and 4 bases from J, with 12 bases in between. Germline-derived CDR1 and CDR2 are LNHDA and SQIVND (reference sequence). The CDR3 runs 14 residues. CDR3 sequence reads: CASSSSGLYNEQFF. The DNA of the CDR3 is TGTGCCAGTAGTTCCAGCGGGCTTTACAATGAGCAGTTCTTC.

V and J are TRBV12-3 or TRBV12-4 and TRBJ2-7, with D possibly TRBD2 on 5 matching bases. This CDR3 has 13 residues. V dropped 3 bases and J dropped 5 bases, with 11 bases sitting between them. CDR3 loop: CASSFRGRNEQYF. In DNA form, the CDR3 reads TGTGCCAGCAGTTTCCGGGGTCGGAACGAGCAGTACTTC.

The chain joins TRBV9 to TRBJ1-3; D is undetermined. V lost 3 bases, J lost 1 base, and 8 bases lay in between. This CDR3 is 14 amino acids long. From germline, CDR1 is SGDLS and CDR2 YYNGEE. The CDR3 coding sequence is TGTGCCAGCAGCGCCCGTATGTCTGGAAACACCATATATTTT. This codes for CASSARMSGNTIYF.

V and J are TRBV3-1 (or the pseudogene TRBV3-2) and TRBJ2-2; D may be TRBD1 (7 bases). V dropped 3 bases and J dropped 5 bases, with 16 bases sitting between them. There are 16 residues in the CDR3. CDR1 is LGHDT, CDR2 YNNKEL, per germline (reference sequence). This chain's CDR3 is CASSQVYRGGTGELFF. The CDR3, as DNA: TGTGCCAGCAGCCAGGTTTACAGGGGAGGTACCGGGGAGCTGTTTTTT.

The J gene is TRBJ2-7, the V gene TRBV4-1; TRBD2 matches at 9 bases. Trimming cost V 1 base and J 6 bases; bases outside gene matches: 10. Germline lookup yields CDR1 MGHRA and CDR2 YSYEKL. This CDR3 region has 16 residues. CDR3 nucleotides: TGCGCCAGCAGCCAAGTTTTCGGACAGCGGGGGGTCGAGCAGTACTTC. Protein: CASSQVFGQRGVEQYF.

This chain connects TRBV5-5 to TRBJ2-5; 11 bases map to TRBD2. The CDR3 is 17 amino acids. Germline V gives CDR1 SGHKS, CDR2 YYEKEE (reference sequence). The trim removed 0 bases at V and 4 bases at J, leaving 8 bases unmatched. Here the CDR3 reads CASSLGTSGSFVETQYF. CDR3 nucleotide sequence: TGTGCCAGCAGCTTGGGAACTAGCGGGAGCTTTGTAGAGACCCAGTACTTC.

The chain recombines TRBV29-1 with TRBJ2-5, with D maybe TRBD2 (5 bases). The V end lost 7 bases, the J end lost 4 bases, and 16 bases lay between the germline ends. Germline CDR1 and CDR2: SQVTM and ANQGSEA. The CDR3 extends over 13 amino acids. Written as DNA, the CDR3 is TGCAGCGGCGTACTAGGATGGGGAGAGACCCAGTACTTC. It yields the protein CSGVLGWGETQYF.

This chain links TRBV6-5 with TRBJ2-2, with TRBD2 matching 14 bases. The CDR3 loop spans 13 amino acids. Germline V gives CDR1 MNHEY, CDR2 SVGAGI. CDR3 DNA sequence: TGTGCTGTCGGGACTAGCGGGAGCCGGGAGCTGTTTTTT. It yields the protein CAVGTSGSRELFF.